The present T cell receptor beta chain was sequenced within a study of control samples from healthy donors and cancer patients. Method: immunoSEQ multiplex PCR; TCRdb's copy keeps in-frame clones and lacks some. This table has approximately 150,000 clones, 91% appearing once. This CDR3 contains 16 residues. Germline V gene lookup returns CDR1 SGHTS and CDR2 YDEGEE. V lost 4 bases, J lost 0 bases, and 5 bases stayed unmatched. Sequenced: blood. This receptor was identified in a man aged 25 to 40 in good health. V is TRBV5-8 and J is TRBJ1-4; TRBD1 matches 8 bases. Here the CDR3 DNA reads TGTGCCAGCAGCGCCGGGACAGGTTCAACTAATGAAAAACTGTTTTTT. Protein sequence: CASSAGTGSTNEKLFF.